This is a list of T cell receptor beta chains from one sample in a study of human T cells and chemical hapten exposure. TCRdb itself ran the RACE reads through MiXCR, one entry per CDR3 protein. This sample carries roughly 81,000 distinct CDR3 sequences, around 8.8% of them seen once, and the ten largest clones take just over 2.5%. This specimen consisted of whole blood, obtained in connection with sensitization to the hapten diphenylcyclopropenone (DPC). The receptors originated from a man between 40 and 49 years old with alopecia areata. Some clones in this sample may be carry-over from other donors' samples. Each CDR3 is given with its conserved first and last residue. Each record gives: D gene, J gene, clone size, V gene, CDR3 DNA, CDR3 protein. A D gene is named only where the DNA matches it firmly. A row's size may be missing; if present it is once, few, many or a size class.

>TRBD2|TRBJ2-1|few|TRBV6-2/TRBV6-3
TGTGCCAGCAGTTACGCGGGGAGCGGGGGTAATGAGCAGTTCTTC
CASSYAGSGGNEQFF
>-|TRBJ2-1|few|TRBV6-5
TGTGCCAGCGGACCTTCTAGCGCCAACAATGAGCAGTTCTTC
CASGPSSANNEQFF
>-|TRBJ2-4|-|TRBV7-2
TGTGCCAGCAGCCCGGGGAACCTAGCCAAAAACATTCAGTACTTC
CASSPGNLAKNIQYF
>-|TRBJ2-1|-|TRBV29-1
TGCAGCGTTGAACTGGGGGCCGGCAATGAGCAGTTCTTC
CSVELGAGNEQFF
>TRBD1|TRBJ2-1|few|TRBV4-1
TGCGCCAGCAGCCGTCGAGACAGGGCGTTTGACAATGAGCAGTTCTTC
CASSRRDRAFDNEQFF
>-|TRBJ1-5|many|TRBV28
TGTGCCAGCAGCCGAGTTCAGCCCCAGCATTTT
CASSRVQPQHF
>TRBD2|TRBJ2-1|few|TRBV20-1
TGCAGCGTCCCACCGGGACTAGCGGGAGGGCGATATTACAATGAGCAGTTCTTC
CSVPPGLAGGRYYNEQFF
>TRBD1|TRBJ2-5|-|TRBV28
TGTGCCAGCAGTTCTATCCAGGGACAGTACCAAGAGACCCAGTACTTC
CASSSIQGQYQETQYF
>TRBD2|TRBJ2-3|few|TRBV6-2/TRBV6-3
TGTGCCAGCAGTTACTCGACTAGCGGGAGTCCCACAGATACGCAGTATTTT
CASSYSTSGSPTDTQYF
>TRBD1|TRBJ2-7|few|TRBV28
TGTGCCAGCAGATCAGGGGGCCCCTACGAGCAGTACTTC
CASRSGGPYEQYF
>-|TRBJ2-3|-|TRBV29-1
TGCAGCGTTGATAGCCCAGATACGCAGTATTTT
CSVDSPDTQYF